Included here is one TCR beta chain sequence, with context. The target of this receptor is not known. No much larger clone exists at a distance of one base, and base qualities are not known. TCR CDR3 regions were amplified from genomic DNA by multiplex PCR using the deep immunoSEQ assay. Extracted genomic DNA from each cell subset was spread evenly across all wells of several immunoSEQ 96-well plates, with each plate serving as a replicate. Each replicate PCR for sorted subsets received roughly 200 ng genomic DNA, equal to some 32,000 T cell genomes. The purified libraries were quantified using a Qubit 3.0 fluorometer, sized with a Bioanalyzer 2100, and then quantified again using the KAPA Library Quantification kit. Every immunoSEQ 96-well plate was sequenced on a separate single-read 150-cycle Illumina NextSeq 550 flow cell. On the study's bioinformatics: Because only junctional sequences without quality scores were contained in the immunoSEQ output, filtering matching that applied to full-length reads could not be performed. Sequences were annotated with PyIR, a Python wrapper for IgBLAST v1.9, and V/J genes and CDR3 were assigned using IMGT germline references. Reads were filtered out if the reads had weak V/J assignments (E-value above 1e-6), no CDR3, stop codons, out-of-frame junctions, or ambiguous translated residues. V3J clonotypes were defined by identical inferred V gene, J gene, and CDR3 amino acid sequence. Percentage overlap between repertoires was calculated by dividing the number of shared unique clonotypes by the size of the smaller repertoire. Richness of each repertoire was evaluated using RTK rarefaction, the Chao1 estimator, and Recon v2.1 estimates of unobserved clonotypes. Generation probabilities for all TCRbeta clonotypes obtained by the gDNA method from a handful of donors were computed using OLGA. Not all clones reach the TCRdb copy of this immuneACCESS table, which keeps in-frame sequences only. Checked studies attribute under half of the gap to unresolved V genes and leave the rest unexplained. That table gives V, J and clone size, and the DNA gave D and trimming. The sample profile shows about 2.1 million clones; 90% to 95% of them were found once. Approximately 1.7% of the sample is held by the ten biggest clonotypes.

The data originate from a study of shared clonotypes between healthy human individuals (dated by TCRdb to 2020 to 2021). In terms of the full investigation: A few men and a couple of women, aged 18 to 49 years, made up the cohort. For each donor, CD4 naive and CD4 memory were each run on three plates, CD8 naive on two plates, and CD8 memory on one plate. To estimate repertoire size and how much clonotypes are shared between individuals, the study performed deep sequencing of blood TCR repertoires from five healthy adults. Libraries were prepared and TCR repertoires were sequenced by different laboratories using diverse techniques, in order to increase sequencing depth and limit assay-specific biases. Between about 0.94 and 10 billion PBMCs per donor were obtained by leukapheresis.

CD8 naive samples consisted of CD45RO-negative cells that were positively selected for CCR7, yielding a CD45RA+CCR7+ population without TemRA cells. Healthy HIV-negative adults with no recently reported acute infections or vaccinations were included as donors. All donors were Caucasian adults living in Nashville, Tennessee, USA. Blood was collected by leukapheresis, and PBMCs were isolated by Ficoll-Histopaque density gradient centrifugation and then cryopreserved in liquid nitrogen vapor phase. Analytical flow cytometry was used to check the purity and quantity of every magnetically sorted T cell population. Genomic DNA was isolated from every sorted fraction and measured by UV absorbance on a Nanodrop 2000c. Here is what the overall study found, with its caveats: When several donors were compared, the shared fraction of clonotypes was about 5.2% for naive CD4, 3.5% for naive CD8, 2% to 2.5% for memory CD4, and 0.3% to 0.5% for memory CD8. Only blood was sampled, and tissue TCR repertoires likely differ from those in blood. Naive subsets generally had larger estimated clonotype richness than memory subsets. Because the study included only a small number of donors, the genetic and exposure-history diversity represented was limited. Rarefaction of sorted-subset datasets indicated incomplete sequencing despite the large sequencing depth. Clonotypes shared by all four sorted-subset donors showed higher generation probabilities than non-shared clonotypes. Pairwise subsampling indicated that sequencing depth was expected to affect the degree of clonotype sharing among donors.

V is shortened by 4 bases, J by 2 bases, and the region joining them spans 15 bases. Sequences MGHRA (CDR1) and YSYEKL (CDR2) are obtained from the germline V gene. The CDR3, cysteine through phenylalanine, is 15 amino acids long. The sequence is cut down to CDR3 DNA, 45 bases in frame from base 1. The V and J genes are TRBV4-1 and TRBJ2-7; a tentative D call is TRBD2 (6 bases match). The receptor comes from a man younger than 30 in good health. Some clones in this sample may be carry-over from other donors' samples. What was sequenced was naive CD8+ T cells from PBMCs. The cell subset or site label on this specimen signifies: CD45RA+CCR7+. The nucleotide sequence is TGCGCCAGCAGCCCGACACGGGGGTCCACCTACGAGCAGTACTTC. Its protein is CASSPTRGSTYEQYF.